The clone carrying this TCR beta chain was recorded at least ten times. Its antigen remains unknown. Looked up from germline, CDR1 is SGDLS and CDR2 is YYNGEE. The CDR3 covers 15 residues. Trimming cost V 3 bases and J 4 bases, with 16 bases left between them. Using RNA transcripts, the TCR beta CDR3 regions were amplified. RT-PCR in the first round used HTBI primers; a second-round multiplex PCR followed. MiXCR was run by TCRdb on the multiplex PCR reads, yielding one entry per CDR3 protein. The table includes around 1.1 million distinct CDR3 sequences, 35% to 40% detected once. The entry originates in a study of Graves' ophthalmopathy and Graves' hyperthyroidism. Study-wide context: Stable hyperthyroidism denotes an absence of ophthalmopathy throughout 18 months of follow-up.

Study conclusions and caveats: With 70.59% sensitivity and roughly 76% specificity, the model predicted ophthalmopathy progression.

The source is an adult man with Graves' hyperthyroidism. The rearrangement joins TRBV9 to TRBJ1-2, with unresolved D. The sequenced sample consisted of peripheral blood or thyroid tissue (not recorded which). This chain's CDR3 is CASSGGVGKVYGYTF. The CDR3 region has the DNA TGTGCCAGCAGCGGCGGGGTAGGAAAGGTCTATGGCTACACCTTC.